These T cell receptor beta chains were read from a single sample in a study of blood T cell repertoires in COVID-19. Measured with immunoSEQ multiplex PCR; TCRdb has only the in-frame clones, and not every one. The sample carries under 150,000 clones, almost 85% recorded once. Sequenced sample: peripheral blood. Source of these receptors: a man between 60 and 70 years old with acute or convalescent COVID-19. Both conserved end residues are part of each CDR3. Fields, in order: D gene, V gene, clone size, J gene, CDR3 protein, CDR3 DNA. The D gene is left open where the match is weak. Clone size is shown for a subset of rows, as once, few, many or a class of expanded clone.

>TRBD2|TRBV28|few|TRBJ2-7
CASTMTSGRYEQYF
TGTGCCAGCACCATGACTAGCGGGAGATACGAGCAGTACTTC
>TRBD1|TRBV6-5|-|TRBJ1-3
CAIHRQDRGNTIYF
TGTGCCATCCATCGTCAGGACAGGGGGAACACCATATATTTT
>TRBD2|TRBV19|-|TRBJ2-5
CATEGTSGSKTQYF
TGTGCCACCGAAGGGACTAGCGGGAGTAAGACCCAGTACTTC
>TRBD2|TRBV24-1|-|TRBJ2-1
CATSDFVTSGINEQFF
TGTGCCACCAGTGATTTCGTGACTAGCGGGATAAATGAGCAGTTCTTC
>-|TRBV29-1|-|TRBJ2-1
CSVAGRSSYNEQFF
TGCAGCGTCGCGGGGAGGAGCTCCTACAATGAGCAGTTCTTC
>TRBD2|TRBV7-8|-|TRBJ2-1
CASSLGLAGGVNEQFF
TGTGCCAGCAGCTTGGGACTAGCGGGAGGTGTCAATGAGCAGTTCTTC
>TRBD2|TRBV11-2|once|TRBJ2-1
CASSFRGASSGSSDNEQFF
TGTGCCAGCAGCTTTAGGGGGGCGAGTAGCGGGAGTTCCGACAATGAGCAGTTCTTC
>TRBD1|TRBV2|-|TRBJ1-4
CASSRDSYATNEKLFF
TGTGCCAGCAGTAGGGACAGCTATGCAACTAATGAAAAACTGTTTTTT
>TRBD1|TRBV5-1|-|TRBJ1-3
CASSPGDSGNTIYF
TGCGCCAGCAGCCCCGGGGACAGTGGAAACACCATATATTTT
>-|TRBV20-1|-|TRBJ2-2
CSVRAGELFF
TGCAGTGTCCGCGCCGGGGAGCTGTTTTTT
>TRBD2|TRBV7-3|-|TRBJ2-1
CASSISGSYNEQFF
TGTGCCAGCAGCATTAGCGGGTCCTACAATGAGCAGTTCTTC
>-|TRBV3-1/TRBV3-2|-|TRBJ2-3
CASSQVTASTDTQYF
TGTGCCAGCAGCCAAGTAACCGCGAGCACAGATACGCAGTATTTT
>TRBD1|TRBV11-2|-|TRBJ2-3
CASSLQTGGNTDTQYF
TGTGCCAGCAGCCTCCAGACAGGGGGGAACACAGATACGCAGTATTTT
>TRBD1|TRBV5-4|-|TRBJ1-1
CASSLSNRGSMNTEAFF
TGTGCCAGCAGCTTGTCTAACAGGGGGAGCATGAACACTGAAGCTTTCTTT
>TRBD1|TRBV24-1|-|TRBJ2-2
CATSGGTGEGELFF
TGTGCCACCAGTGGCGGGACAGGGGAAGGGGAGCTGTTTTTT
>-|TRBV5-6|-|TRBJ2-7
CASKRRLVSYEQYF
TGTGCCAGCAAGAGGAGGTTAGTCTCCTACGAGCAGTACTTC
>-|TRBV2|-|TRBJ2-5
CASSPRTAKETQYF
TGTGCCAGCAGTCCAAGGACAGCCAAAGAGACCCAGTACTTC
>TRBD1|TRBV13|-|TRBJ2-2
CASSSSGTVGWNTGELFF
TGTGCCAGCAGCTCCTCCGGGACAGTGGGGTGGAACACCGGGGAGCTGTTTTTT
>-|TRBV7-2|-|TRBJ2-5
CASSSQGGFDETQYF
TGTGCCAGCAGCTCCCAGGGGGGCTTTGATGAGACCCAGTACTTC
>TRBD2|TRBV4-1|-|TRBJ2-1
CASSQELRGALNEQFF
TGCGCCAGCAGCCAAGAATTGCGGGGGGCCCTTAATGAGCAGTTCTTC
>TRBD2|TRBV4-2|-|TRBJ2-7
CASSQETRLAGVWEQYF
TGTGCCAGCAGCCAAGAGACAAGGCTAGCGGGAGTGTGGGAGCAGTACTTC
>TRBD1|TRBV18|-|TRBJ1-1
CASSHPQGAEAFF
TGTGCCAGCTCACACCCCCAGGGGGCTGAAGCTTTCTTT
>TRBD2|TRBV10-3|-|TRBJ2-1
CAISELPLTSGGDGEQFF
TGTGCCATCAGTGAGCTCCCCCTGACTAGCGGGGGTGATGGTGAGCAGTTCTTC
>-|TRBV9|-|TRBJ1-2
CASSPLGGSAQYGYTF
TGTGCCAGCAGCCCCCTCGGAGGATCGGCCCAATATGGCTACACCTTC
>TRBD2|TRBV18|-|TRBJ2-7
CASSPPIIRAGDTYEQYF
TGTGCCAGCTCACCACCTATCATCAGAGCGGGAGATACGTACGAGCAGTACTTC
>-|TRBV12-3/TRBV12-4|-|TRBJ2-5
CASSRTDLTNF
TGTGCCAGCAGTCGGACAGATCTAACGAACTTC
>-|TRBV28|-|TRBJ1-1
CASRQTGSNTEAFF
TGTGCCAGCAGACAAACAGGGAGTAACACTGAAGCTTTCTTT
>TRBD2|TRBV5-1|-|TRBJ2-2
CASSSISGGVTGELFF
TGCGCCAGCAGTTCCATTAGCGGGGGAGTCACCGGGGAGCTGTTTTTT
>TRBD1|TRBV27|once|TRBJ2-7
CASSLFPGRGHYEQYF
TGTGCCAGCAGTTTATTCCCCGGTAGGGGGCATTACGAGCAGTACTTC
>-|TRBV9|few|TRBJ1-2
CASSVGLAGVNYGYTF
TGTGCCAGCAGCGTCGGACTAGCGGGAGTGAACTATGGCTACACCTTC
>-|TRBV15|-|TRBJ1-1
CATSRDPVEQMNTEAFF
TGTGCCACCAGCAGAGACCCGGTAGAACAGATGAACACTGAAGCTTTCTTT
>-|TRBV12-3/TRBV12-4|once|TRBJ1-1
CASSFWQNTEAFF
TGTGCCAGCAGTTTCTGGCAGAACACTGAAGCTTTCTTT
>TRBD1|TRBV5-6|-|TRBJ1-3
CASSLGTGARGNTIYF
TGTGCCAGCAGCTTGGGGACAGGGGCTCGGGGAAACACCATATATTTT
>-|TRBV19|-|TRBJ2-5
CASSRDKQETQYF
TGTGCCAGTAGCCGGGACAAACAAGAGACCCAGTACTTC
>-|TRBV5-1|-|TRBJ2-2
CASSGRGSGELFF
TGCGCCAGCAGCGGTAGGGGATCCGGGGAGCTGTTTTTT
>TRBD1|TRBV6-1|-|TRBJ1-6
CASSEAGQGSHSPLHF
TGTGCCAGCAGTGAAGCGGGACAGGGATCCCATTCACCCCTCCACTTT
>-|TRBV5-5|-|TRBJ2-1
CASSLQLAGAYNEQFF
TGTGCCAGCAGCCTCCAACTTGCGGGGGCATACAATGAGCAGTTCTTC
>-|TRBV21-1|-|TRBJ2-6
CASSPPGVSSGANVLTF
TGTGCCAGCAGCCCCCCCGGTGTGAGCTCTGGGGCCAACGTCCTGACTTTC
>-|TRBV19|-|TRBJ2-1
CASTPDRSSYNEQFF
TGTGCCAGTACCCCCGACAGGAGCTCCTACAATGAGCAGTTCTTC
>TRBD2|TRBV9|-|TRBJ2-3
CASSAGLAGVLDTQYF
TGTGCCAGCAGCGCGGGACTAGCGGGAGTGTTGGATACGCAGTATTTT
>TRBD1|TRBV6-5|once|TRBJ2-1
CASSYSSGTGNEQFF
TGTGCCAGCAGTTACTCGAGTGGGACAGGCAATGAGCAGTTCTTC
>-|TRBV5-4|-|TRBJ2-3
CASSLASDSTDTQYF
TGTGCCAGCAGCTTGGCCTCAGATAGCACAGATACGCAGTATTTT
>-|TRBV29-1|-|TRBJ1-2
CSVVTGIYGYTF
TGCAGCGTTGTTACAGGGATCTATGGCTACACCTTC
>-|TRBV6-1|-|TRBJ2-2
CASSVLSSGYTGELFF
TGTGCCAGCAGTGTCCTCTCCAGCGGTTACACCGGGGAGCTGTTTTTT
>TRBD1|TRBV5-1|-|TRBJ1-6
CASSFRDRDSPLHF
TGCGCCAGCAGCTTTAGGGACAGAGATTCACCCCTCCACTTT
>TRBD1|TRBV18|-|TRBJ1-2
CASSPDRGAYGYTF
TGTGCCAGCTCACCAGACAGGGGGGCCTATGGCTACACCTTC
>-|TRBV3-1/TRBV3-2|-|TRBJ2-1
CASSQEGGVIDEQFF
TGTGCCAGCAGCCAAGAAGGGGGGGTAATCGATGAGCAGTTCTTC
>TRBD1|TRBV7-9|few|TRBJ1-4
CASSSDRAFNEKLFF
TGTGCCAGCAGCTCCGACAGGGCCTTTAATGAAAAACTGTTTTTT
>TRBD1|TRBV10-1|few|TRBJ1-3
CASSESPATGSGSGNTIYF
TGCGCCAGCAGTGAGTCCCCGGCGACAGGGAGTGGATCCGGAAACACCATATATTTT
>TRBD1|TRBV7-2|-|TRBJ2-7
CASSLGRGQYEQYF
TGTGCCAGCAGCTTAGGCAGGGGGCAATACGAGCAGTACTTC
>TRBD2|TRBV3-1/TRBV3-2|once|TRBJ2-1
CASNLLAGGNEQFF
TGTGCCAGCAATTTACTAGCGGGAGGCAATGAGCAGTTCTTC
>-|TRBV2|-|TRBJ1-2
CASTSSGGDRPNYGYTF
TGTGCCAGCACAAGCAGTGGTGGAGACAGGCCTAACTATGGCTACACCTTC
>TRBD1|TRBV25-1|once|TRBJ2-6
CASSAQGAFSGANVLTF
TGTGCCAGCAGTGCCCAGGGGGCTTTCTCTGGGGCCAACGTCCTGACTTTC